This T cell receptor beta chain was captured in a study of T cell responses to AZD1222 COVID-19 vaccine. In the case of this clone: Antigen specificity is unknown.

The CDR3 covers 16 residues. Germline V gene data show CDR1 as SGHTA and CDR2 as FQGNSA. V lost 5 bases and J lost 3; bases outside the gene matches: 6. TCRdb's copy holds only in-frame clones and misses some; the assay was immunoSEQ multiplex PCR. The data show about 130,000 clones, around 87% seen once. General study points: Clonal diversity was possibly underestimated; the donors were predominantly white British and more often female.

The sequence was collected from an adult in good health. This specimen consisted of peripheral blood, obtained on day 0 of AZD1222 vaccination. The V call is TRBV7-2, the J call TRBJ2-1; 11 bases agree with TRBD2. The CDR3 bases are TGTGCCAGCAGCGGACGGACTAGCGGGCTCTACAATGAGCAGTTCTTC. Amino acid sequence: CASSGRTSGLYNEQFF.